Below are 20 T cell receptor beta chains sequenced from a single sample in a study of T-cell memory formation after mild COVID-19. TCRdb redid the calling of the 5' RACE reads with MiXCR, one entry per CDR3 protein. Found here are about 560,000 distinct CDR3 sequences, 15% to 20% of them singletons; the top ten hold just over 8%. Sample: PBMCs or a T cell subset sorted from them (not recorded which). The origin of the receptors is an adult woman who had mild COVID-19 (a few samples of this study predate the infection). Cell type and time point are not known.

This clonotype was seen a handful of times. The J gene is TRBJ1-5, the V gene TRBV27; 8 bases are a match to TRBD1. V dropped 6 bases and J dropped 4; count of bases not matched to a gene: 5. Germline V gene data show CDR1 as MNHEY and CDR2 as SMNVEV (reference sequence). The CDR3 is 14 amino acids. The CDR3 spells CASSRDRLNQPQHF. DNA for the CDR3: TGTGCCAGCAGCCGGGACAGGCTAAATCAGCCCCAGCATTTT.

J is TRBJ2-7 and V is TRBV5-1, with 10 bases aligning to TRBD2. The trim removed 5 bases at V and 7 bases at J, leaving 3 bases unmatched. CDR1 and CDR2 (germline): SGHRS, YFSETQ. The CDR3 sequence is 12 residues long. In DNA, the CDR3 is TGCGCCAGCAGAAAGACTAGCGGGGAGCAGTACTTC. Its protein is CASRKTSGEQYF.

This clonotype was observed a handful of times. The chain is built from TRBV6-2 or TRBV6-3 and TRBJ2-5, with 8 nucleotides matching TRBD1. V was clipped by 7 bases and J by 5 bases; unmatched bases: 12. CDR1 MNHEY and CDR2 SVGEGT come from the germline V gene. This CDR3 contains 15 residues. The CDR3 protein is CASTGLRGRTETQYF. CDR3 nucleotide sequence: TGTGCCAGCACCGGACTCAGGGGGCGTACGGAGACCCAGTACTTC.

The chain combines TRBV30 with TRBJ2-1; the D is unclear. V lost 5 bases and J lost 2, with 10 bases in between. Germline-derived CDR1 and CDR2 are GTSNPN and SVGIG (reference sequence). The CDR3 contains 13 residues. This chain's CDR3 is CAWGVGTYNEQFF. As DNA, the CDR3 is TGTGCCTGGGGGGTCGGAACCTACAATGAGCAGTTCTTC.

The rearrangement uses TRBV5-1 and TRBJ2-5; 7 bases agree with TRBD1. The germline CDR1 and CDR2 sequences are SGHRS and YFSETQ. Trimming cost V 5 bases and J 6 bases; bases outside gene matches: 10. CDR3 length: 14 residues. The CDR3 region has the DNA TGCGCCAGCAGTACAGGGGACCCGCGGCAGACCCAGTACTTC. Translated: CASSTGDPRQTQYF.

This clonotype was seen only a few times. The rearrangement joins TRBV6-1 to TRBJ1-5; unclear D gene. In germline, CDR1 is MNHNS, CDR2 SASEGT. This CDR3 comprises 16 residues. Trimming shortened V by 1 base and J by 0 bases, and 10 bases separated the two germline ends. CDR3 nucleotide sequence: TGTGCCAGCAGTGAAGGTCAGACCTATAGCAATCAGCCCCAGCATTTT. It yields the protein CASSEGQTYSNQPQHF.

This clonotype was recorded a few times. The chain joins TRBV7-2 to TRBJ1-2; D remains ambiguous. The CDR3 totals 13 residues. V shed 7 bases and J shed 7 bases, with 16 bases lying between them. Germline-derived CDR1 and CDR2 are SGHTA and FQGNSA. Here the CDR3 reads CASMLGVGFGYTF. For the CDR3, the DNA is TGTGCCAGCATGCTGGGTGTCGGGTTTGGCTACACCTTC.

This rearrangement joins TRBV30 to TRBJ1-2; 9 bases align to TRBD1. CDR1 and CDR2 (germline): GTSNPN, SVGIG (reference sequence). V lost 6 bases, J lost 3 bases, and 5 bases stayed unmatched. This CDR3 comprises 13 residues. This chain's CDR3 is CACRDRVDYGYTF. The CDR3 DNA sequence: TGTGCCTGCCGGGACAGGGTGGACTATGGCTACACCTTC.

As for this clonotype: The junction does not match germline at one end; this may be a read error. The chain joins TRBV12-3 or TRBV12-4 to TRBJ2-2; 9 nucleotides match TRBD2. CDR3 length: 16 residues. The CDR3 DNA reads TGTGCCAGCAGTCCTCAGAGCGGGGGGCCTACCGGGGAGATGTTTTTT. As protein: CASSPQSGGPTGEMFF.

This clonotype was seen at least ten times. CDR3 residues: CASKRAATGELFF. The DNA of the CDR3 is TGTGCCAGCAAACGTGCCGCCACCGGGGAGCTGTTTTTT. The chain links TRBV11-2 to TRBJ2-2; D unclear. The CDR3 runs to 13 residues. Germline assignment: CDR1 SGHAT and CDR2 FQNNGV. V dropped 7 bases and J dropped 4 bases, with 10 bases sitting between them.

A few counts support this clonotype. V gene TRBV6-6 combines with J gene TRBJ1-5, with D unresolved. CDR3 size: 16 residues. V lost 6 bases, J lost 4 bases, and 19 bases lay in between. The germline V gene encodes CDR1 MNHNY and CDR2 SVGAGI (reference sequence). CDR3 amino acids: CASSQQRWVGNQPQHF. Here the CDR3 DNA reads TGTGCCAGCAGCCAACAAAGGTGGGTCGGGAATCAGCCCCAGCATTTT.

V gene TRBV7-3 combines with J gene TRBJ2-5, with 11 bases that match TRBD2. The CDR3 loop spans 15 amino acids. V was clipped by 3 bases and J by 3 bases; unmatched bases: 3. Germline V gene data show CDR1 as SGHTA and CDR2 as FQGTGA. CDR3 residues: CASSFMGLAEETQYF. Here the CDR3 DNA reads TGTGCCAGCAGCTTTATGGGACTAGCGGAAGAGACCCAGTACTTC.

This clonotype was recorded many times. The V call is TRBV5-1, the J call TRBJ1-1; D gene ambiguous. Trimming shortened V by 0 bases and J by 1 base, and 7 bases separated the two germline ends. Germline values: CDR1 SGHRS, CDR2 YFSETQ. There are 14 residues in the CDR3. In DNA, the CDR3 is TGCGCCAGCAGCTTGGAGGTCTCGAACACTGAAGCTTTCTTT. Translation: CASSLEVSNTEAFF. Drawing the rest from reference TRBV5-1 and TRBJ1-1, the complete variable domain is KAGVTQTPRYLIKTRGQQVTLSCSPISGHRSVSWYQQTPGQGLQFLFEYFSETQRNKGNFPGRFSGRQFSNSRSEMNVSTLELGDSALYLCASSLEVSNTEAFFGQGTRLTVV.

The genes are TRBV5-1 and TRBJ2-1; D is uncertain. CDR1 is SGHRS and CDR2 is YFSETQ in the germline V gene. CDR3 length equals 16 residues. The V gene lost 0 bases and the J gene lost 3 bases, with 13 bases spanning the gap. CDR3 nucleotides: TGCGCCAGCAGCTTGGCCAAGGAGTCCCGCTACAATGAGCAGTTCTTC. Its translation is CASSLAKESRYNEQFF. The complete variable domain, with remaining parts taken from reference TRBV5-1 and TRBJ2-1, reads KAGVTQTPRYLIKTRGQQVTLSCSPISGHRSVSWYQQTPGQGLQFLFEYFSETQRNKGNFPGRFSGRQFSNSRSEMNVSTLELGDSALYLCASSLAKESRYNEQFFGPGTRLTVL.

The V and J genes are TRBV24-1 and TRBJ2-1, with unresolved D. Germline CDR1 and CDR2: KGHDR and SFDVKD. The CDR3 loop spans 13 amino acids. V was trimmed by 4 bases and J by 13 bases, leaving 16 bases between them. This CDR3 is CATSESGPVGQFF. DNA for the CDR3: TGTGCCACCAGTGAATCCGGCCCGGTGGGTCAGTTCTTC.

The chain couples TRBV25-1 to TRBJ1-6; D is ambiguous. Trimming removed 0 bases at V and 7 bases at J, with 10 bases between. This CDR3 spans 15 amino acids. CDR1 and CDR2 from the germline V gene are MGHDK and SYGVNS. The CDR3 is CASSEYNSPNSPLHF. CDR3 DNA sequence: TGTGCCAGCAGTGAATATAACAGCCCGAATTCACCCCTCCACTTT.

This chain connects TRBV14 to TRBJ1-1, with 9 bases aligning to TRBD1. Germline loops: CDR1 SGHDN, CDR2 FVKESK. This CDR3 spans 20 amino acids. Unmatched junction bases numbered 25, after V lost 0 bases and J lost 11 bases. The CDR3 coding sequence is TGTGCCAGCAGCCAAGATACTACCCCCGGGACAGGGATATTCACTGGTGCGGCTTTCTTT. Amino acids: CASSQDTTPGTGIFTGAAFF.

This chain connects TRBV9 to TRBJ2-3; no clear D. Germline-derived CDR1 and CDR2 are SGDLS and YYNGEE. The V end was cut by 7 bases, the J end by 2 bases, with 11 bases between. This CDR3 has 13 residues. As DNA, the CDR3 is TGTGCCAGCCACCCTATACACACAGATACGCAGTATTTT. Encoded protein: CASHPIHTDTQYF. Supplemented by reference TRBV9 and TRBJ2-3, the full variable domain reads DSGVTQTPKHLITATGQRVTLRCSPRSGDLSVYWYQQSLDQGLQFLIQYYNGEERAKGNILERFSAQQFPDLHSELNLSSLELGDSALYFCASHPIHTDTQYFGPGTRLTVL.

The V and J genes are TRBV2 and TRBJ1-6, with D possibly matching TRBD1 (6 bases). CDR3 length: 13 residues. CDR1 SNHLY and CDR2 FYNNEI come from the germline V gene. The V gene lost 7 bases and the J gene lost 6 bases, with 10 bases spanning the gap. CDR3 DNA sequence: TGTGCCAGCACAGGGGATGGTAATTCACCCCTCCACTTT. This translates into CASTGDGNSPLHF.

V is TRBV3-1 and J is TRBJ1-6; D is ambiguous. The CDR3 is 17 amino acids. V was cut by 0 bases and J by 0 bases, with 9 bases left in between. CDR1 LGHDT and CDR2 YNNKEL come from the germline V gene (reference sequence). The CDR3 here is CASSQDLASSYNSPLHF. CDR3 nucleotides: TGTGCCAGCAGCCAAGATTTGGCCAGCTCCTATAATTCACCCCTCCACTTT.